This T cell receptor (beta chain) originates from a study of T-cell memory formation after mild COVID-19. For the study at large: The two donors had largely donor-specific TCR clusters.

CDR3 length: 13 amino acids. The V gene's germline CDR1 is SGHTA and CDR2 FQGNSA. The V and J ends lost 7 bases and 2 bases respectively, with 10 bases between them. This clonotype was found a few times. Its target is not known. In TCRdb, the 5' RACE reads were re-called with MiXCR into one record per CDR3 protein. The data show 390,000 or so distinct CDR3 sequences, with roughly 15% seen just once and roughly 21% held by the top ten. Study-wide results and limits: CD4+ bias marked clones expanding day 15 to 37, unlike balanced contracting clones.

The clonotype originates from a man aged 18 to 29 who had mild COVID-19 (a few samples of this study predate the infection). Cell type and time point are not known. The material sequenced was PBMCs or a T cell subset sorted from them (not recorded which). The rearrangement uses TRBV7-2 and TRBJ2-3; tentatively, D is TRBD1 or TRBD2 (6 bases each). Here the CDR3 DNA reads TGTGCCAGCAAGGGGGGAAACACAGATACGCAGTATTTT. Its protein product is CASKGGNTDTQYF.